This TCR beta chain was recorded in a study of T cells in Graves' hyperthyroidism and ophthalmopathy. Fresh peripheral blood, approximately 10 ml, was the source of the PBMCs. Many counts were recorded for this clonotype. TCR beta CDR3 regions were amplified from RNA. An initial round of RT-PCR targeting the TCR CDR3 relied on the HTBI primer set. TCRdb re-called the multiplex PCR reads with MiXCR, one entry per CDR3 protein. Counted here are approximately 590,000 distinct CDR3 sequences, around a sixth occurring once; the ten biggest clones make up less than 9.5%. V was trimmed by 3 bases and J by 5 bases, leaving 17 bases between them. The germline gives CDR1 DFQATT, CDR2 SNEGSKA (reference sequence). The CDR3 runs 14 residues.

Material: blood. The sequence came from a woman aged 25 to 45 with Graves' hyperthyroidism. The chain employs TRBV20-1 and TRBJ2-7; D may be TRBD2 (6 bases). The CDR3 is CSASDAREWNEQYF. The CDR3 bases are TGCAGTGCTAGCGATGCACGGGAGTGGAACGAGCAGTACTTC.